This entry lists 18 T cell receptor beta chains sequenced from one sample in a study of T cells in women clearing cervical HPV infection. The assay was immunoSEQ multiplex PCR, and TCRdb's table has in-frame clones only and misses some. The sample features roughly 22,000 clones, with 2.5% to 3.5% in its top ten. The sample comprised blood buffy coat. These receptors originate from a woman aged 18 to 75 with a cervical HPV16 infection that either progressed to CIN3+ or cleared (not recorded which).

Concerning this clone itself: The read stops 3 residues short of the end of the CDR3; the missing end is completed from the germline J gene. The rearrangement joins TRBV20-1 to TRBJ2-3, with 11 bases aligning to TRBD2. V lost 6 bases to trimming and J lost 4 bases; unmatched junction nucleotides: 6. Germline V gene sequence: CDR1 DFQATT, CDR2 SNEGSKA (reference sequence). This CDR3 is built from 14 residues. CDR3 protein: CSAQGTSGADTQYF. CDR3 DNA, as far as it was read: TGCAGTGCCCAGGGGACTAGCGGAGCAGATACG.

Notes on this clone: The read halts 3 residues ahead of the CDR3 end, with the missing end drawn from the germline J gene. The chain uses TRBV20-1 and TRBJ1-5, with D perhaps matching TRBD1 (5 bases). V was pared by 3 bases and J by 4 bases, with 7 bases between. Germline CDR1 DFQATT, CDR2 SNEGSKA (reference sequence). CDR3 size: 12 residues. The chain's CDR3 is CSASKGNQPQHF. CDR3 bases read: TGCAGTGCTAGTAAGGGGAATCAGCCC.

A remark on this clone: Read coverage stops 3 residues before the CDR3 terminus; the germline J gene supplies the remainder. The V and J genes are TRBV18 and TRBJ2-5; TRBD2 matches 10 bases. V trimming: 2 bases; J trimming: 3 bases; junction bases outside the gene matches: 6. CDR3 length: 16 residues. Germline V gene lookup returns CDR1 KGHSH and CDR2 LQKENI. The CDR3 spells CASSPSSSGREETQYF. CDR3 bases read: TGTGCCAGCTCACCATCGTCTAGCGGGAGAGAAGAGACC.

On this clone itself: With the read ending 3 residues before the CDR3 end, the germline J gene is used to fill in that end. The J gene is TRBJ1-1, the V gene TRBV12-3 or TRBV12-4; TRBD1 aligns across 11 bases. The CDR3 covers 17 residues. V shed 6 bases and J 6 bases; nucleotides not matched to a gene: 15. The CDR3 loop reads CASRTLRDRGVIAEAFF. The covered CDR3 bases are TGTGCCAGCAGGACCCTCCGGGACAGGGGGGTTATCGCTGAA.

The part of the CDR3 DNA that was read is TGTGCCAGCAGCCCAGGGACTAGCGGGACTAATGAG. Amino acids: CASSPGTSGTNE. The CDR3 reads in full as CASSPGTSGTNEQFF. V is TRBV7-3 and J is TRBJ2-1, with TRBD2 identical over 13 bases. The observed sequence ends 3 residues before the CDR3 terminus, with the missing tail filled in from the germline J gene. This CDR3 contains 15 residues. Germline lookup yields CDR1 SGHTA and CDR2 FQGTGA. Trimming at V came to 5 bases and at J to 7 bases, leaving 5 bases not matched to a gene. The full variable domain, completed using reference TRBV7-3 and TRBJ2-1, is GAGVSQTPSNKVTEKGKYVELRCDPISGHTALYWYRQSLGQGPEFLIYFQGTGAADDSGLPNDRFFAVRPEGSVSTLKIQRTERGDSAVYLCASSPGTSGTNEQFFGPGTRLTVL.

On this clone itself: The read ends 3 residues shy of where the CDR3 ends; the end is completed using the germline J gene. The chain is built from TRBV19 and TRBJ1-1, with D possibly TRBD1 on 5 matching bases. Trimming removed 7 bases from V and 0 bases from J, with 15 bases in between. The germline CDR1 and CDR2 sequences are LNHDA and SQIVND (reference sequence). CDR3 length: 15 amino acids. The CDR3 spells CASTIGGGMNTEAFF. CDR3 DNA, as far as it was read: TGTGCCAGTACGATCGGGGGAGGGATGAACACTGAA.

About this clone: The read terminates 3 residues before the CDR3 end, so the remaining end is supplied by the germline J gene. This chain connects TRBV7-3 to TRBJ2-3; 8 positions agree with TRBD1. CDR3 size: 15 residues. V lost 4 bases to trimming and J lost 4 bases; unmatched junction nucleotides: 7. Germline CDR1 is SGHTA and CDR2 is FQGTGA. The CDR3 is CASSSTPDRADTQYF. Partial CDR3 DNA: TGTGCCAGCAGCTCCACACCGGACAGGGCAGATACG.

On this clone itself: From the germline J gene comes the end of the CDR3, since the read stops 3 residues before it. V and J are TRBV6-2 or TRBV6-3 and TRBJ1-2; 8 bases agree with TRBD1. J was trimmed by 4 bases and V by 6 bases; bases with no gene match: 4. The CDR3 runs 13 residues. CDR1 is MNHEY and CDR2 is SVGEGT in the germline V gene. The DNA read from the CDR3 is TGTGCCAGCAGCCCGGGACAGGTCTATGGC. Its translation is CASSPGQVYG. The full CDR3 protein reads CASSPGQVYGYTF.

Worth noting for this clone: The read finishes 3 residues shy of the CDR3 end, and the germline J gene is used to complete it. The V call is TRBV18, the J call TRBJ2-7, with 10 nucleotides matching TRBD2. Germline values: CDR1 KGHSH, CDR2 LQKENI. The length of the CDR3 is 14 residues. The trim removed 5 bases at V and 3 bases at J, leaving 4 bases unmatched. CDR3 in amino acids: CASSTASGSYEQYF. The covered CDR3 bases are TGTGCCAGCTCAACGGCTAGCGGGAGCTACGAG. Supplemented by reference TRBV18 and TRBJ2-7, the full variable domain reads NAGVMQNPRHLVRRRGQEARLRCSPMKGHSHVYWYRQLPEEGLKFMVYLQKENIIDESGMPKERFSAEFPKEGPSILRIQQVVRGDSAAYFCASSTASGSYEQYFGPGTRLTVT.

About this clone: The CDR3 end falls 3 residues outside the read, so it is completed with the germline J gene. The rearrangement links TRBV5-1 to TRBJ1-1; 9 positions match TRBD1. Looked up from germline, CDR1 is SGHRS and CDR2 is YFSETQ. The CDR3 runs 16 residues. With V trimmed by 4 bases and J by 2 bases, 9 bases remained unmatched. The CDR3 loop is CASSPRQGGANTEAFF. CDR3 DNA (partial): TGCGCCAGCAGCCCAAGACAGGGGGGGGCAAACACTGAA. The entire variable domain, with the rest obtained from reference TRBV5-1 and TRBJ1-1, is as follows: KAGVTQTPRYLIKTRGQQVTLSCSPISGHRSVSWYQQTPGQGLQFLFEYFSETQRNKGNFPGRFSGRQFSNSRSEMNVSTLELGDSALYLCASSPRQGGANTEAFFGQGTRLTVV.

In regard to this clone: The read terminates 3 residues ahead of where the CDR3 ends, so the germline J gene completes it. The chain employs TRBV5-1 and TRBJ1-4; 7 bases are a match to TRBD1. The CDR3 length is 18 residues. The germline V gene has CDR1 SGHRS and CDR2 YFSETQ. Trimming cost V 3 bases and J 0 bases; bases outside gene matches: 11. The covered CDR3 bases are TGCGCCAGCAGCTGGGGTCGAAGAGGGGGCACAACTAATGAAAAA. Translated: CASSWGRRGGTTNEK. The whole CDR3 protein reads CASSWGRRGGTTNEKLFF. Together with reference TRBV5-1 and TRBJ1-4, the CDR3 gives the full variable domain: KAGVTQTPRYLIKTRGQQVTLSCSPISGHRSVSWYQQTPGQGLQFLFEYFSETQRNKGNFPGRFSGRQFSNSRSEMNVSTLELGDSALYLCASSWGRRGGTTNEKLFFGSGTQLSVL.

Points on this clone: The CDR3 extends 3 residues past the end of the read, so its final part is completed from the germline J gene. The chain recombines TRBV10-1 with TRBJ2-7, with D hard to call. CDR1 WNHNN and CDR2 SYGVQD come from the germline V gene (reference sequence). This CDR3 spans 14 amino acids. V was clipped by 2 bases and J by 5 bases, with 13 bases between them. CDR3 loop: CASSEERLSHEQYF. The DNA read from the CDR3 is TGCGCCAGCAGTGAGGAGCGCCTTTCCCACGAG.

With respect to this clone: The read stops 3 residues short of the end of the CDR3; the missing end is completed from the germline J gene. This chain uses TRBV9 with TRBJ2-7, with 8 bases fitting TRBD2. The germline V gene has CDR1 SGDLS and CDR2 YYNGEE. Losses at the gene ends were 0 bases for V and 2 bases for J; bases not matched to a gene: 1. The CDR3 sequence is 14 residues long. CDR3: CASSVGAGAYEQYF. CDR3 DNA, as far as it was read: TGTGCCAGCAGCGTAGGAGCGGGAGCCTACGAG.

Of note for this clone: The DNA ends 3 residues before the CDR3 does, and the rest of the CDR3 is filled in from the germline J gene. This chain joins TRBV29-1 and TRBJ2-5; 8 nucleotides line up with TRBD1. Germline trimming cut 5 bases from V and 5 bases from J; bases unmatched to any gene: 13. The V gene's germline CDR1 is SQVTM and CDR2 ANQGSEA. The CDR3 runs 15 residues. The CDR3 is CSVCLGTGSGETQYF. CDR3 DNA (partial): TGCAGCGTTTGCCTTGGGACAGGCTCAGGGGAGACC.

As for this clone: The read gets to within 3 residues of the CDR3 end, and the germline J gene fills in the rest. The chain uses TRBV2 and TRBJ2-5; unclear D gene. Germline V gene lookup returns CDR1 SNHLY and CDR2 FYNNEI. The CDR3 is made up of 13 amino acids. Deletions cut 11 bases from V and 3 bases from J, with 16 bases between. Partial CDR3 DNA: TGTGCCTGCGGCCTCCGGAGAGAAGAGACC. It yields the protein CACGLRREET. The whole CDR3 is CACGLRREETQYF.

Notes on this clone: The read terminates 3 residues ahead of where the CDR3 ends, so the germline J gene completes it. V gene TRBV5-1 combines with J gene TRBJ1-6; D unclear. The CDR3 is 15 residues long. With 2 bases removed from V and 1 base from J, the gap between germline ends came to 7 bases. Germline CDR1 reads SGHRS; CDR2 reads YFSETQ. The CDR3 bases that were read are TGCGCCAGCAGCTTACAAGAGTCCTATAATTCACCC. Translated: CASSLQESYNSP. The CDR3 reads in full as CASSLQESYNSPLHF.

A note on this clone: Coverage ceases 3 residues before the CDR3 finishes, and the germline J gene fills in the end. This chain joins TRBV10-3 and TRBJ2-7; D might be TRBD2 (6 bases). Germline CDR1 is ENHRY and CDR2 is SYGVKD. V shed 4 bases and J shed 4 bases, with 23 bases lying between them. This CDR3 spans 17 amino acids. CDR3 DNA, as far as it was read: TGTGCCATCAGTGGGGCCTCTCGGGGGATACTATCTTACGAG. It yields the protein CAISGASRGILSYE. The full CDR3 protein is CAISGASRGILSYEQYF.

As regards this clone: The read terminates 3 residues ahead of where the CDR3 ends, so the germline J gene completes it. This sequence joins TRBV20-1 and TRBJ2-1; 11 bases match TRBD2. From germline, CDR1 is DFQATT and CDR2 SNEGSKA (reference sequence). The CDR3 totals 15 residues. V shed 2 bases and J 6 bases; nucleotides not matched to a gene: 6. The sequenced part of the CDR3 DNA is TGCAGTGCTAGATCGGGGACTAGCGGCCTCAATGAG. Residues: CSARSGTSGLNE. The whole CDR3 is CSARSGTSGLNEQFF.